One and the same sample provided the 26 T cell receptor beta chains below, sequenced in a study of cytomegalovirus exposure and HLA in healthy donors. Sequencing was performed with immunoSEQ multiplex PCR; in TCRdb, only in-frame clones are kept and a portion is missing. The sample contains about 250,000 clones, more than 85% of which appear only once. Sequencing input: PBMCs. The receptor source for this set is a man aged 18 to 29 in good health and CMV-seropositive.

The chain combines TRBV5-4 with TRBJ2-7; 12 bases agree with TRBD2. The CDR3 consists of 16 residues. Germline V gene lookup returns CDR1 SGHNT and CDR2 YYREEE (reference sequence). V trimming: 4 bases; J trimming: 2 bases; junction bases outside the gene matches: 7. CDR3 sequence: CASSEGTSGLPYEQYF. In DNA, the CDR3 is TGTGCCAGCAGCGAGGGGACTAGCGGGCTCCCCTACGAGCAGTACTTC.

The rearrangement uses TRBV5-1 and TRBJ1-1, with D perhaps TRBD1 (5 bases). Trimming cost V 0 bases and J 4 bases, with 13 bases left between them. The CDR3 extends over 15 amino acids. The germline V gene encodes CDR1 SGHRS and CDR2 YFSETQ. The chain's CDR3 is CASSLEGTLGTEAFF. In DNA form, the CDR3 reads TGCGCCAGCAGCTTGGAGGGGACGCTGGGCACTGAAGCTTTCTTT.

The CDR3 DNA follows: TGCGCCAGCAGCAATATTGACAACTATGGCTACACCTTC. It codes for CASSNIDNYGYTF. The genes are TRBV4-1 and TRBJ1-2; the D is unclear. Deletions cut 5 bases from V and 2 bases from J, with 9 bases between. Per germline, CDR1 MGHRA and CDR2 YSYEKL. The CDR3 has 13 residues.

The chain links TRBV2 to TRBJ1-2; D gene ambiguous. V was pared by 3 bases and J by 8 bases, with 22 bases between. Germline V gene sequence: CDR1 SNHLY, CDR2 FYNNEI. The CDR3 length is 16 residues. This CDR3 is CASSDGELSGLEGYTF. CDR3 DNA sequence: TGTGCCAGCAGTGACGGGGAACTATCGGGCCTGGAAGGCTACACCTTC.

The chain links TRBV7-9 to TRBJ1-1; D uncertain. The V and J ends lost 5 bases and 1 base respectively, with 14 bases between them. The CDR3 totals 15 residues. The germline V gene encodes CDR1 SEHNR and CDR2 FQNEAQ (reference sequence). CDR3 protein: CASSPHQGSNTEAFF. The CDR3 DNA reads as TGTGCCAGCAGCCCACACCAAGGCTCGAACACTGAAGCTTTCTTT. The full variable domain, rest sourced from reference TRBV7-9 and TRBJ1-1, is DTGVSQNPRHKITKRGQNVTFRCDPISEHNRLYWYRQTLGQGPEFLTYFQNEAQLEKSRLLSDRFSAERPKGSFSTLEIQRTEQGDSAMYLCASSPHQGSNTEAFFGQGTRLTVV.

This clone was detected only once. This chain links TRBV6-6 with TRBJ2-7; 9 nucleotides align to TRBD2. From germline, CDR1 is MNHNY and CDR2 SVGAGI (reference sequence). V lost 6 bases to trimming and J lost 7 bases; unmatched junction nucleotides: 7. CDR3 size: 13 residues. The CDR3 loop reads CASRRGGVGEQYF. CDR3 in DNA: TGTGCCAGCAGGCGGGGGGGCGTAGGGGAGCAGTACTTC.

J is TRBJ2-3 and V is TRBV7-9, with 12 nucleotides matching TRBD2. The CDR3 runs to 16 residues. With 3 bases clipped from V and 5 bases from J, the junction kept 6 bases outside the gene matches. The germline CDR1 and CDR2 sequences are SEHNR and FQNEAQ (reference sequence). CDR3 sequence: CASSFLAGGPGDTQYF. Written as DNA, the CDR3 is TGTGCCAGCAGCTTCCTAGCGGGAGGGCCGGGAGATACGCAGTATTTT.

A few counts support this clone. This chain links TRBV7-2 with TRBJ1-2; D gene uncertain. The CDR3 spans 15 residues. The V end lost 1 base, the J end lost 7 bases, and 16 bases lay between the germline ends. CDR1 and CDR2 from the germline V gene are SGHTA and FQGNSA. The CDR3 loop is CASSLVSQQIFGYTF. The CDR3 DNA follows: TGTGCCAGCAGCTTAGTATCGCAACAGATCTTTGGCTACACCTTC.

This clone was seen a few times. The V call is TRBV4-1, the J call TRBJ1-5; no definite D call. Germline CDR1 MGHRA, CDR2 YSYEKL. The CDR3 has 15 residues. Trimming cost V 1 base and J 3 bases, with 10 bases left between them. The DNA for the CDR3 is TGCGCCAGCAGCCAAGTCTGGCCATCCAATCAGCCCCAGCATTTT. Translating gives CASSQVWPSNQPQHF.

This clone appeared a single time. The V and J genes are TRBV5-1 and TRBJ2-1; TRBD1 matches 9 bases. V lost 5 bases, J lost 10 bases, and 13 bases stayed unmatched. The CDR3 sequence is 15 residues long. Germline-derived CDR1 and CDR2 are SGHRS and YFSETQ. The CDR3 coding sequence is TGCGCCAGCAGATTGTTGGGACAGGGTATCAAGGAGCAGTTCTTC. It is translated as CASRLLGQGIKEQFF. Together with reference TRBV5-1 and TRBJ2-1, the CDR3 gives the full variable domain: KAGVTQTPRYLIKTRGQQVTLSCSPISGHRSVSWYQQTPGQGLQFLFEYFSETQRNKGNFPGRFSGRQFSNSRSEMNVSTLELGDSALYLCASRLLGQGIKEQFFGPGTRLTVL.

The chain is built from TRBV5-1 and TRBJ2-3, with a tentative D call TRBD1 (5 bases). The V and J ends lost 5 bases and 2 bases respectively, with 12 bases between them. The CDR3 is 14 amino acids. The germline V gene encodes CDR1 SGHRS and CDR2 YFSETQ. The CDR3 loop is CASRGEIYTDTQYF. CDR3 nucleotides: TGCGCCAGCAGAGGGGAAATATACACAGATACGCAGTATTTT.

Only a few counts were recorded for this clone. This sample also contains other DNA sequences that code for the same CDR3. This rearrangement joins TRBV5-4 to TRBJ2-3, with D tentatively TRBD2 (6 bases). The V end lost 4 bases, the J end lost 6 bases, and 15 bases lay between the germline ends. The CDR3 is 14 residues long. Germline values: CDR1 SGHNT, CDR2 YYREEE (reference sequence). The CDR3 is CASSLRLGPDTQYF. Written as DNA, the CDR3 is TGTGCCAGCAGCCTAAGACTAGGGCCGGATACGCAGTATTTT.

The chain combines TRBV5-1 with TRBJ2-7, with D possibly called TRBD1 or TRBD2 (5 bases each). CDR1 is SGHRS, CDR2 YFSETQ, per germline. The CDR3 runs to 16 residues. V lost 4 bases to trimming and J lost 3 bases, with 20 bases between them. The CDR3 DNA follows: TGCGCCAGCAGCCGACCGGGGCAGGAGTACTACTACGAGCAGTACTTC. Its protein is CASSRPGQEYYYEQYF.

The chain is built from TRBV6-5 and TRBJ1-1, with 7 bases aligning to TRBD1. After removal of 6 bases from V and 0 bases from J, the junction contained 4 bases not matched to a gene. Germline V gene lookup returns CDR1 MNHEY and CDR2 SVGAGI. This CDR3 is built from 14 residues. CDR3 in amino acids: CASRPQGMNTEAFF. In DNA, the CDR3 is TGTGCCAGCAGGCCACAGGGGATGAACACTGAAGCTTTCTTT.

This rearrangement joins TRBV5-4 to TRBJ2-5; D is possibly TRBD1 (5 bases). Trimming removed 4 bases at V and 5 bases at J, with 21 bases between. Germline assignment: CDR1 SGHNT and CDR2 YYREEE (reference sequence). The CDR3 runs to 16 residues. The CDR3 region has the DNA TGTGCCAGCAGCCTCGGGCTGAGCACAGGCAGGGAGACCCAGTACTTC. Protein sequence: CASSLGLSTGRETQYF.

This rearrangement joins TRBV7-9 to TRBJ2-7; D possibly corresponds to TRBD2 (6 bases). Between the trimmed V and J ends, which lost 4 bases and 6 bases, there was a span of 13 bases. The CDR3 runs to 13 residues. Germline V gives CDR1 SEHNR, CDR2 FQNEAQ (reference sequence). The CDR3 spells CASSYQGGGEQYF. The CDR3 DNA reads as TGTGCCAGCAGCTATCAGGGAGGCGGCGAGCAGTACTTC.

The J gene is TRBJ2-5, the V gene TRBV18, with 8 bases lining up with TRBD1. Trimming cost V 3 bases and J 2 bases; bases outside gene matches: 2. In germline, CDR1 is KGHSH, CDR2 LQKENI. This CDR3 is built from 14 residues. The CDR3 nucleotides are TGTGCCAGCTCACCTCGACAGGGGCAAGAGACCCAGTACTTC. Its protein is CASSPRQGQETQYF. Full variable domain (rest looked up from reference TRBV18 and TRBJ2-5): NAGVMQNPRHLVRRRGQEARLRCSPMKGHSHVYWYRQLPEEGLKFMVYLQKENIIDESGMPKERFSAEFPKEGPSILRIQQVVRGDSAAYFCASSPRQGQETQYFGPGTRLLVL.

This chain uses TRBV9 with TRBJ2-4; 8 positions agree with TRBD2. CDR3 length equals 17 residues. The trim removed 4 bases at V and 0 bases at J, leaving 9 bases unmatched. The germline V gene has CDR1 SGDLS and CDR2 YYNGEE. The CDR3 sequence: CASSPTTSAGAKNIQYF. The DNA of the CDR3 is TGTGCCAGCAGCCCCACGACTAGCGCGGGAGCCAAAAACATTCAGTACTTC.

V usage is TRBV14 and J usage is TRBJ2-5, with D possibly being TRBD2 (5 bases). CDR3 size: 17 residues. Germline V gives CDR1 SGHDN, CDR2 FVKESK. V shed 4 bases and J shed 4 bases, with 22 bases lying between them. CDR3 loop: CASSRPVVWAGGETQYF. The CDR3, as DNA: TGTGCCAGCAGCCGCCCGGTCGTGTGGGCAGGAGGAGAGACCCAGTACTTC.

This clone was picked up a small number of times. The chain employs TRBV2 and TRBJ2-1; possibly TRBD2 for D (6 bases). V lost 4 bases and J 3 bases, leaving 7 bases between the germline ends. Germline values: CDR1 SNHLY, CDR2 FYNNEI. This CDR3 has 13 residues. DNA for the CDR3: TGTGCCAGCAGTGCGGGGGACTACAATGAGCAGTTCTTC. Translated, it gives CASSAGDYNEQFF.

The chain recombines TRBV4-1 with TRBJ1-2, with TRBD1 matching 9 bases. The germline V gene has CDR1 MGHRA and CDR2 YSYEKL. This CDR3 is 15 amino acids long. V dropped 3 bases and J dropped 5; count of bases not matched to a gene: 7. The CDR3: CASSQGPGTGYGYTF. In DNA form, the CDR3 reads TGCGCCAGCAGCCAGGGTCCCGGGACAGGGTATGGCTACACCTTC.

In DNA form, the CDR3 reads TGCGCCAGCAGCCAAGATTGGGGGTTGGATACGCAGTATTTT. It yields the protein CASSQDWGLDTQYF. V is TRBV4-1 and J is TRBJ2-3; D may be TRBD1 or TRBD2 (5 bases each). Germline CDR1 is MGHRA and CDR2 is YSYEKL. This CDR3 spans 14 amino acids. V was shortened by 0 bases and J by 6 bases, with 10 bases between the two germline ends.

The V and J genes are TRBV28 and TRBJ1-2; D gene uncertain. The CDR3 totals 13 residues. Germline V gene lookup returns CDR1 MDHEN and CDR2 SYDVKM. Trimming pared 3 bases from V and 7 bases from J, leaving 12 bases between. DNA of the CDR3: TGTGCCAGCAGTTTTCCTCCTCCGGGTGGCTACACCTTC. Encoded protein: CASSFPPPGGYTF.

In this sample, this clone turned up once. This chain links TRBV19 with TRBJ2-3; D may be TRBD2 (5 bases). This CDR3 has 12 residues. V lost 9 bases and J 1 base, leaving 8 bases between the germline ends. Looked up from germline, CDR1 is LNHDA and CDR2 is SQIVND (reference sequence). CDR3 protein: CASRGGTDTQYF. The CDR3 DNA reads as TGTGCCAGCCGGGGTGGCACAGATACGCAGTATTTT.

This sequence joins TRBV30 and TRBJ2-2, with TRBD1 identical over 9 bases. Germline V lookup: CDR1 GTSNPN, CDR2 SVGIG (reference sequence). V lost 5 bases to trimming and J lost 8 bases; unmatched junction nucleotides: 6. This CDR3 has 13 amino acids. CDR3 coding DNA: TGTGCCTGGGAAAGACAGGGGGGTGGGGAGCTGTTTTTT. The encoded protein is CAWERQGGGELFF. The full variable domain, with the rest looked up from reference TRBV30 and TRBJ2-2, is SQTIHQWPATLVQPVGSPLSLECTVEGTSNPNLYWYRQAAGRGLQLLFYSVGIGQISSEVPQNLSASRPQDRQFILSSKKLLLSDSGFYLCAWERQGGGELFFGEGSRLTVL.

V gene TRBV4-1 combines with J gene TRBJ1-4; 9 positions match TRBD1. Germline trimming cut 7 bases from V and 3 bases from J; bases unmatched to any gene: 6. CDR1 MGHRA and CDR2 YSYEKL come from the germline V gene. This CDR3 has 15 amino acids. The CDR3 sequence: CASTTGGRANEKLFF. CDR3 nucleotides: TGCGCCAGCACGACAGGGGGACGGGCTAATGAAAAACTGTTTTTT.